The 20 T cell receptor beta chains below were found in one sample sequenced in a study of cytomegalovirus exposure and HLA in healthy donors. Sequencing was performed with immunoSEQ multiplex PCR; in TCRdb, only in-frame clones are kept and a portion is missing. The sample includes over 150,000 clones, roughly 95% of them seen just once. Sequenced input: PBMCs. All receptors come from a woman between 18 and 29 years old in good health and CMV-seronegative.

The CDR3 sequence: CASSRGTSGGTTYEQYF. The CDR3 coding sequence is TGTGCCAGTAGTAGAGGGACTAGCGGGGGGACGACCTACGAGCAGTACTTC. The chain links TRBV19 to TRBJ2-7, with 15 bases matching TRBD2. V dropped 4 bases and J dropped 2; count of bases not matched to a gene: 6. The CDR3 sequence is 17 residues long. CDR1 and CDR2 (germline): LNHDA, SQIVND (reference sequence).

The V and J genes are TRBV6-5 and TRBJ1-2; possible D gene TRBD1, 6 bases. The CDR3 contains 14 residues. The germline V gene has CDR1 MNHEY and CDR2 SVGAGI. V lost 6 bases, J lost 9 bases, and 20 bases lay in between. For the CDR3, the DNA is TGTGCCAGCAGGGTGGCCTCGAACAGGGATAGCTACACCTTC. This sequence encodes CASRVASNRDSYTF.

In nucleotides, the CDR3 is TGTGCCAGCAGCCGAACACAGGGAGGGGGAAACACCATATATTTT. Translating it yields CASSRTQGGGNTIYF. The V call is TRBV5-6, the J call TRBJ1-3; D is perhaps TRBD1 (6 bases). This CDR3 comprises 15 residues. Germline V gene lookup returns CDR1 SGHDT and CDR2 YYEEEE. V shed 4 bases and J shed 4 bases, with 15 bases lying between them. The full variable domain, in which reference TRBV5-6 and TRBJ1-3 provide the parts outside the CDR3, is DAGVTQSPTHLIKTRGQQVTLRCSPKSGHDTVSWYQQALGQGPQFIFQYYEEEERQRGNFPDRFSGHQFPNYSSELNVNALLLGDSALYLCASSRTQGGGNTIYFGEGSWLTVV.

V and J are TRBV7-3 and TRBJ2-7, with D possibly matching TRBD2 (6 bases). Germline CDR1 SGHTA, CDR2 FQGTGA. The CDR3 length is 15 residues. V lost 5 bases to trimming and J lost 3 bases, with 17 bases between them. The CDR3 DNA reads as TGTGCCAGCAGCATAAATAGCGGAGAAGGCTACGAGCAGTACTTC. Its protein product is CASSINSGEGYEQYF.

This chain joins TRBV7-2 and TRBJ2-3; 9 bases line up with TRBD2. After removal of 4 bases from V and 7 bases from J, the junction contained 6 bases not matched to a gene. Germline V gives CDR1 SGHTA, CDR2 FQGNSA. CDR3 length equals 14 residues. In DNA, the CDR3 is TGTGCCAGCAGCTCGCGGGGGGGCACGAATACGCAGTATTTT. Protein: CASSSRGGTNTQYF.

V usage is TRBV9 and J usage is TRBJ2-1; no clear D. Trimming took off 5 bases at V and 0 bases at J, with 9 bases between the two ends. The length of the CDR3 is 14 residues. CDR1 and CDR2 (germline): SGDLS, YYNGEE. CDR3 DNA sequence: TGTGCCAGCAGTACGGCTAGCTCCTACAATGAGCAGTTCTTC. As protein: CASSTASSYNEQFF.

J is TRBJ2-3 and V is TRBV5-1; 7 bases align to TRBD2. Germline V CDR1 and CDR2: SGHRS, YFSETQ. The CDR3 consists of 14 residues. Trimming took 4 bases from V and 3 from J; bases not matched to a gene: 5. DNA for the CDR3: TGCGCCAGCAGCGGAGCGGGGAGGACAGATACGCAGTATTTT. Translation: CASSGAGRTDTQYF.

This rearrangement joins TRBV6-4 to TRBJ2-1; 10 bases fit TRBD1. Germline values: CDR1 MRHNA, CDR2 SNTAGT. V shed 6 bases, J shed 6 bases, and the junction held 8 bases outside the gene matches. The CDR3 length is 15 residues. CDR3 sequence reads: CASSQGQGRSNEQFF. Here the CDR3 DNA reads TGTGCCAGCAGCCAGGGACAGGGGAGGAGCAATGAGCAGTTCTTC.

This chain uses TRBV2 with TRBJ2-3; D ambiguous. Germline assignment: CDR1 SNHLY and CDR2 FYNNEI. V lost 2 bases, J lost 5 bases, and 5 bases lay in between. The CDR3 spans 12 residues. The CDR3 sequence is CASSESRDTQYF. The CDR3 nucleotides are TGTGCCAGCAGTGAATCCAGAGATACGCAGTATTTT. Full variable domain (outside the CDR3, taken from reference TRBV2 and TRBJ2-3): EPEVTQTPSHQVTQMGQEVILRCVPISNHLYFYWYRQILGQKVEFLVSFYNNEISEKSEIFDDQFSVERPDGSNFTLKIRSTKLEDSAMYFCASSESRDTQYFGPGTRLTVL.

The CDR3 coding sequence is TGTGCCAGCAGCTTGAAGATAACAGATGAAAAACTGTTTTTT. This codes for CASSLKITDEKLFF. V is TRBV5-4 and J is TRBJ1-4; D remains ambiguous. This CDR3 is 14 amino acids long. Per germline, CDR1 SGHNT and CDR2 YYREEE (reference sequence). Deletions cut 1 base from V and 6 bases from J, with 10 bases between.

The CDR3 nucleotides read TGTGCCAGCAGCTTAGGCAGCTACGAGCAGTACTTC. It specifies CASSLGSYEQYF. The J gene is TRBJ2-7, the V gene TRBV7-9; D remains ambiguous. Germline V gene lookup returns CDR1 SEHNR and CDR2 FQNEAQ (reference sequence). V was clipped by 1 base and J by 3 bases, with 4 bases between them. The CDR3 runs 12 residues.

The chain links TRBV30 to TRBJ1-2, with 9 nucleotides matching TRBD1. The CDR3 has 14 amino acids. From germline, CDR1 is GTSNPN and CDR2 SVGIG (reference sequence). Trimming at V came to 8 bases and at J to 1 base, leaving 8 bases not matched to a gene. CDR3 amino acids: CAGTRDRVNYGYTF. The CDR3 nucleotides are TGTGCCGGCACTCGGGACAGGGTTAACTATGGCTACACCTTC.

Regarding this clone: Other DNA sequences in this specimen translate into the identical CDR3. This chain uses TRBV5-1 with TRBJ2-7; 11 positions match TRBD1. Germline trimming cut 4 bases from V and 4 bases from J; bases unmatched to any gene: 4. The CDR3 has 14 residues. CDR1 is SGHRS, CDR2 YFSETQ, per germline. The CDR3 coding sequence is TGCGCCAGCAGCCTAGGACAGGGGGCTTACGAGCAGTACTTC. Translating gives CASSLGQGAYEQYF.

The genes are TRBV6-5 and TRBJ2-7, with D tentatively TRBD2 (6 bases). In germline, CDR1 is MNHEY, CDR2 SVGAGI. This CDR3 spans 14 amino acids. V was trimmed by 1 base and J by 4 bases, leaving 11 bases between them. The CDR3 sequence: CASSYLDGGYEQYF. CDR3 nucleotide sequence: TGTGCCAGCAGTTACTTGGACGGGGGTTACGAGCAGTACTTC.

The chain combines TRBV6-1 with TRBJ1-2; D gene uncertain. Per germline, CDR1 MNHNS and CDR2 SASEGT. This CDR3 is built from 13 residues. Trimming removed 4 bases from V and 2 bases from J, with 8 bases in between. CDR3 in DNA: TGTGCCAGCAGTGGCGCGCCCAACTATGGCTACACCTTC. Its protein is CASSGAPNYGYTF.

The gene calls are TRBV5-1 and TRBJ2-7, with 7 bases lining up with TRBD2. V shed 2 bases, J shed 1 base, and the junction held 6 bases outside the gene matches. The CDR3 has 15 amino acids. The germline V gene has CDR1 SGHRS and CDR2 YFSETQ. CDR3 sequence (DNA): TGCGCCAGCAGCTTTATGGGGGGGTATTCCTACGAGCAGTACTTC. Protein sequence: CASSFMGGYSYEQYF.

This clone showed up just once. The chain recombines TRBV27 with TRBJ2-7; 8 bases match TRBD2. Germline V gives CDR1 MNHEY, CDR2 SMNVEV (reference sequence). J gave up 3 bases and V 7 bases, and 11 bases lay outside the gene matches. CDR3 length: 15 amino acids. The CDR3 coding sequence is TGTGCCAGCACTTCCCCGAGCGGGGGTATCTACGAGCAGTACTTC. As protein: CASTSPSGGIYEQYF.

This chain joins TRBV11-2 and TRBJ1-6; TRBD1 agrees at 10 bases. With 6 bases clipped from V and 5 bases from J, the junction kept 16 bases outside the gene matches. The CDR3 covers 19 residues. Germline V lookup: CDR1 SGHAT, CDR2 FQNNGV. The CDR3 loop is CASRLTGTGASPNNSPLHF. DNA of the CDR3: TGTGCCAGCAGACTTACCGGGACAGGGGCCTCTCCCAATAATTCACCCCTCCACTTT.

The rearrangement joins TRBV4-3 to TRBJ1-1; D is uncertain. Germline V gives CDR1 LGHNA, CDR2 YSLEER. Trimming cost V 2 bases and J 0 bases, with 13 bases left between them. CDR3 size: 16 residues. CDR3: CASSQHVSSMNTEAFF. The CDR3, as DNA: TGCGCCAGCAGCCAACATGTTAGCTCAATGAACACTGAAGCTTTCTTT.

The chain has TRBV9 and TRBJ1-2; tentatively, D is TRBD1 (6 bases). The CDR3 length is 15 residues. The V gene's germline CDR1 is SGDLS and CDR2 YYNGEE. Trimming removed 0 bases at V and 3 bases at J, with 12 bases between. The CDR3 is CASSVASGVDYGYTF. CDR3 nucleotides: TGTGCCAGCAGCGTAGCTTCAGGGGTTGACTATGGCTACACCTTC.